The rows below give T cell receptor beta chains drawn from one sample of a study of T cell responses to AZD1222 COVID-19 vaccine. Using immunoSEQ multiplex PCR, the repertoire was profiled, and TCRdb retains in-frame clones only, with some absent. In the table there are fewer than 250,000 clones, 85% to 95% of which are singletons. This specimen was peripheral blood, taken on day 0 of AZD1222 vaccination. These TCRs come from an adult in good health. Both conserved end residues are part of each CDR3. The D gene is left open where the match is weak. The size of a clone is reported for some rows only, either as once, few or many, or as a class for expanded clones.

D	V	J	size	DNA	CDR3
NA	TRBV4-2	TRBJ2-5	once	TGTGCCAGCAGACACGGGGGCAGGGTTGGGGGCGCGGGGGAGACCCAGTACTTC	CASRHGGRVGGAGETQYF
NA	TRBV7-2	TRBJ1-6	NA	TGTGCCAGCAGCAAAGTGACGGGGGCTAATTCACCCCTCCACTTT	CASSKVTGANSPLHF
TRBD1	TRBV19	TRBJ1-5	NA	TGTGCCAGTAGTACCCGGACAGGCGCGCTGGATCAGCCCCAGCATTTT	CASSTRTGALDQPQHF
TRBD1	TRBV2	TRBJ1-2	once	TGTGCCAGCAGGGACAGGGGGCTTCATGGCTACACCTTC	CASRDRGLHGYTF
NA	TRBV27	TRBJ1-1	NA	TGTGCCAGCAGTAGGAGCGTGAACACTGAAGCTTTCTTT	CASSRSVNTEAFF
NA	TRBV7-2	TRBJ1-1	few	TGTGCCAGCAGCACGGGACCGAGGAACACTGAAGCTTTCTTT	CASSTGPRNTEAFF
NA	TRBV7-8	TRBJ2-3	NA	TGTGCCAGCAGCTTCAGGACCTCACGGTCCGGGGGAAGAGCCTTGAGGCAGTATTTT	CASSFRTSRSGGRALRQYF
NA	TRBV6-2/TRBV6-3	TRBJ1-2	NA	TGTGCCAGCAGTCCACAGGAGGGCTACACCTTC	CASSPQEGYTF
NA	TRBV11-2	TRBJ1-1	NA	TGTGCCAGCAGCTTCGTCAAGGTGGGCACTGAAGCTTTCTTT	CASSFVKVGTEAFF
NA	TRBV7-2	TRBJ1-3	NA	TGTGCCAGCAGCGTACAGAGCTCTGGAAACACCATATATTTT	CASSVQSSGNTIYF
TRBD1	TRBV3-1/TRBV3-2	TRBJ2-6	NA	TGTGCCAGCAGCCAAGACCGGACAGGGGGTTCTGGGGCCAACGTCCTGACTTTC	CASSQDRTGGSGANVLTF
TRBD1	TRBV19	TRBJ2-7	NA	TGTGCCAGTAGTTTTACAGGGGATACCTACGAGCAGTACTTC	CASSFTGDTYEQYF
NA	TRBV20-1	TRBJ2-7	NA	TGCAGTGCAAGTACAGGGCCCGTTGGGAACGAGCAGTACTTC	CSASTGPVGNEQYF
NA	TRBV28	TRBJ1-2	NA	TGTGCCAGCAGTTTCTGGGGGGAAGCTGGCGGCTACACCTTC	CASSFWGEAGGYTF
NA	TRBV10-2	TRBJ1-2	NA	TGCGCCAGCGGGGCAATGTTCGGAGCTAAGGGCTACACCTTC	CASGAMFGAKGYTF
NA	TRBV5-1	TRBJ2-5	NA	TGCGCCAGCAGCTTGTCGGTGGGCGCCGGCGGAGAGACCCAGTACTTC	CASSLSVGAGGETQYF
TRBD1	TRBV6-5	TRBJ1-5	NA	TGTGCCAGCAGCCTCGACAGGGGACAGCCCCAGCATTTT	CASSLDRGQPQHF
NA	TRBV3-1/TRBV3-2	TRBJ1-5	NA	TGTGCCAGCAGCCTCGGGGAAGTCGGGGCCCAGCATTTT	CASSLGEVGAQHF
NA	TRBV19	TRBJ1-2	NA	TGTGCCAGTAGTATCAATGCCCGGGAGCTGGCTGGCTACACCTTC	CASSINARELAGYTF
NA	TRBV28	TRBJ2-3	NA	TGTGCCAGCAGTTTAAAGTCCCCAGATACGCAGTATTTT	CASSLKSPDTQYF
TRBD1	TRBV7-3	TRBJ2-7	NA	TGTGCCAGCAGCTTAACGGGAGACAGGGAATACGAGCAGTACTTC	CASSLTGDREYEQYF
NA	TRBV29-1	TRBJ1-1	NA	TGCAGCGTTGAAATCGTGGACCAAGCTGAAGCTTTCTTT	CSVEIVDQAEAFF
NA	TRBV7-9	TRBJ2-7	NA	TGTGCCAGCAGCTTAGTGGACGGCTACGAGCAGTACTTC	CASSLVDGYEQYF
NA	TRBV18	TRBJ2-7	NA	TGTGCCAGCTCAGGAGAACGACCCTACGAGCAGTACTTC	CASSGERPYEQYF
TRBD2	TRBV10-2	TRBJ2-7	NA	TGCGCCAGCAGTGAGTCGAACCTAGCGGGGGAGGAGCAGTACTTC	CASSESNLAGEEQYF